This TCR beta chain came from a study of T cell repertoires in cytomegalovirus infection. For the study at large: Used in the study were CMV epitopes, some recently identified and HLA-C-restricted, others well-studied and HLA-B-restricted. Matching HLA type and CMV infection were both indicated by public TCR beta signatures.

TCRdb called the reads again in MiXCR, with one record for every CDR3 protein. The data contain about 890,000 distinct CDR3 sequences, approximately 32% of them singletons. Overall study results and limits: In two of eight donors, the top clonotype was HLA-C-restricted CMV-specific.

A word on this clonotype: As yet, its antigen is unknown.

Trimming took 7 bases from V and 1 from J, leaving 22 bases between them. The CDR3 spans 17 residues. Per germline, CDR1 MNHEY and CDR2 SVGAGI. This receptor was identified in a human donor in good health (CMV status not recorded). Some clones in this sample may be carry-over from other donors' samples. This specimen consisted of cultured CD8+ T cells from PBMCs, obtained from culture after CMV antigen stimulation. The rearrangement uses TRBV6-5 and TRBJ1-1; D unclear. The CDR3 protein is CASITHYTDNWNTEAFF. The DNA for the CDR3 is TGTGCCAGCATTACTCATTACACAGACAACTGGAACACTGAAGCTTTCTTT.